This T cell receptor (beta chain) was obtained from a study of T-cell memory formation after mild COVID-19. Study-wide results and caveats: Pre-infection memory harbored some responding clones, suggesting cross-reactive memory joined. CM and EM subsets held most contracting CD4+ clones; EMRA held CD8+ ones. Second-wave clones peaking on day 37 lacked confirmed SARS-CoV-2 specificity.

Constant-segment primers served in 5'RACE that generated TCR alpha and TCR beta cDNA libraries bearing sample barcodes and UMIs. TCRdb processed the 5' RACE reads anew with MiXCR; each CDR3 protein has one entry. The table records roughly 450,000 distinct CDR3 sequences, 15% to 20% of them present only once. This clonotype was detected once. No antigen is known for it. Trimming took off 4 bases at V and 0 bases at J, with 13 bases between the two ends. The germline V gene has CDR1 LNHDA and CDR2 SQIVND (reference sequence). The CDR3 length is 16 residues. J is TRBJ1-5 and V is TRBV19, with D possibly matching TRBD1 (5 bases). This receptor was identified in an adult woman who had mild COVID-19 (a few samples of this study predate the infection). Cell type and time point are not known. The sequencing sample was made of PBMCs or a T cell subset sorted from them (not recorded which). The chain's CDR3 is CASSRGWGDSNQPQHF. The CDR3 region has the DNA TGTGCCAGTAGTAGGGGATGGGGCGATAGCAATCAGCCCCAGCATTTT. Looking up the rest from reference TRBV19 and TRBJ1-5 gives the full variable domain: DGGITQSPKYLFRKEGQNVTLSCEQNLNHDAMYWYRQDPGQGLRLIYYSQIVNDFQKGDIAEGYSVSREKKESFPLTVTSAQKNPTAFYLCASSRGWGDSNQPQHFGDGTRLSIL.